Listed here are 27 T cell receptor beta chains from one sample, sequenced in a study of T-cell reconstitution after alpha-beta-depleted transplantation in children. The TCRbeta library was prepared with unique molecular identifiers. MiXCR, run by TCRdb on the PCR reads, gives a single entry per CDR3 protein. The sample yields over 70,000 distinct CDR3 sequences, 6.5% to 8.5% seen once. Material: PBMCs from the stem cell graft donor, obtained from the stem cell graft. Every receptor here comes from a human donor who donated a stem cell graft to a child with congenital amegakaryocytic thrombocytopenia.

This clonotype was seen ten or more times. This chain joins TRBV7-9 and TRBJ1-4, with D perhaps matching TRBD1 (6 bases). This CDR3 comprises 14 residues. V was shortened by 2 bases and J by 6 bases, with 10 bases between the two germline ends. Looked up from germline, CDR1 is SEHNR and CDR2 is FQNEAQ (reference sequence). This CDR3 is CASSLQGKDEKLFF. The CDR3 nucleotides read TGTGCCAGCAGCTTACAGGGGAAGGATGAAAAACTGTTTTTT.

This clonotype showed up many times. V usage is TRBV7-9 and J usage is TRBJ1-5, with D unresolved. Trimming stripped 5 bases from V and 1 base from J, with 15 bases between. CDR1 is SEHNR and CDR2 is FQNEAQ in the germline V gene (reference sequence). This CDR3 has 16 amino acids. The DNA for the CDR3 is TGTGCCAGCAGCGAAACCCCGGGTCTCAGCAATCAGCCCCAGCATTTT. This translates into CASSETPGLSNQPQHF. Complete variable domain (other parts from reference TRBV7-9 and TRBJ1-5): DTGVSQNPRHKITKRGQNVTFRCDPISEHNRLYWYRQTLGQGPEFLTYFQNEAQLEKSRLLSDRFSAERPKGSFSTLEIQRTEQGDSAMYLCASSETPGLSNQPQHFGDGTRLSIL.

This clonotype was detected many times. This chain uses TRBV20-1 with TRBJ2-4; D is unresolved. CDR3 length: 14 residues. With 0 bases removed from V and 6 bases from J, the gap between germline ends came to 12 bases. The germline CDR1 and CDR2 sequences are DFQATT and SNEGSKA (reference sequence). DNA of the CDR3: TGCAGTGCTAGAGACCCCATCCGGGCAAACATTCAGTACTTC. Its translation: CSARDPIRANIQYF.

This clonotype occurred many times. This sequence joins TRBV4-1 and TRBJ1-2; 8 nucleotides agree with TRBD1. This CDR3 comprises 16 residues. Germline loops: CDR1 MGHRA, CDR2 YSYEKL. V shed 4 bases and J 8 bases; nucleotides not matched to a gene: 15. CDR3 sequence: CASSRARGQAMGGYTF. The CDR3 DNA is TGCGCCAGCAGCCGAGCTAGGGGACAGGCCATGGGGGGCTACACCTTC.

In its sample, this clonotype was seen many times. V is TRBV12-2 and J is TRBJ2-2; the D call TRBD2 from the table was never checked on the DNA. TRBV12-2 represents a pseudogene. The CDR3 spans 16 residues. CDR3 sequence (DNA): TGTGCAAGTCGTTCGGATAGCGGAATGGACGCCGGGGAGCTGTTTTTT. The encoded protein is CASRSDSGMDAGELFF.

This clonotype came up many times. V gene TRBV27 combines with J gene TRBJ1-1, with D possibly being TRBD1 (6 bases). With 8 bases removed from V and 0 bases from J, the gap between germline ends came to 19 bases. Germline-derived CDR1 and CDR2 are MNHEY and SMNVEV (reference sequence). The CDR3 length is 16 residues. The CDR3 protein is CASQAGGGTLNTEAFF. DNA for the CDR3: TGTGCCAGCCAGGCGGGAGGGGGGACCTTGAACACTGAAGCTTTCTTT.

This clonotype was observed a handful of times. The chain joins TRBV3-1 to TRBJ1-2, with D possibly matching TRBD1 (5 bases). Germline V lookup: CDR1 LGHDT, CDR2 YNNKEL (reference sequence). The CDR3 is 13 residues long. The germline V and J ends were trimmed by 0 bases and 4 bases, with 6 bases remaining between them. The CDR3 protein is CASSQEQVYGYTF. The DNA of the CDR3 is TGTGCCAGCAGCCAAGAACAGGTCTATGGCTACACCTTC.

This clonotype was seen a handful of times. The gene calls are TRBV6-5 and TRBJ2-7, with D perhaps matching TRBD1 (7 bases). Germline CDR1 reads MNHEY; CDR2 reads SVGAGI. The V end was cut by 2 bases, the J end by 3 bases, with 14 bases between. This CDR3 is built from 15 residues. CDR3 DNA sequence: TGTGCCAGCAGTTACCAGCCAGGGGGAGGCTACGAGCAGTACTTC. This encodes CASSYQPGGGYEQYF.

At least ten counts were recorded for this clonotype. The rearrangement links TRBV20-1 to TRBJ2-5; no definite D call. This CDR3 has 14 amino acids. Germline values: CDR1 DFQATT, CDR2 SNEGSKA (reference sequence). V was clipped by 2 bases and J by 5 bases, with 15 bases between them. The CDR3 loop reads CSARTSGPVETQYF. CDR3 DNA: TGCAGTGCTAGAACATCGGGTCCTGTTGAGACCCAGTACTTC.

The chain combines TRBV7-9 with TRBJ1-4; D is undetermined. Trimming took off 0 bases at V and 5 bases at J, with 10 bases between the two ends. From germline, CDR1 is SEHNR and CDR2 FQNEAQ (reference sequence). CDR3 length: 15 residues. CDR3 nucleotides: TGTGCCAGCAGCTTAGCGGGAAAACCCAATGAAAAACTGTTTTTT. This translates into CASSLAGKPNEKLFF.

This clonotype was seen many times. The chain employs TRBV12-3 or TRBV12-4 and TRBJ2-7; D tentatively reads TRBD1 or TRBD2 (5 bases each). Trimming removed 5 bases from V and 6 bases from J, with 17 bases in between. This CDR3 contains 14 residues. CDR3 sequence: CASSGAGFGVEQYF. DNA for the CDR3: TGTGCCAGCAGTGGGGCGGGCTTCGGCGTCGAGCAGTACTTC.

This clonotype has just a few counts. This chain joins TRBV5-1 and TRBJ1-2, with 8 nucleotides matching TRBD1. The junction had 2 bases not matched to a gene; V was cut back by 0 bases and J by 4 bases. This CDR3 region has 14 residues. Germline assignment: CDR1 SGHRS and CDR2 YFSETQ. The CDR3 sequence: CASSLGDRGYGYTF. Written as DNA, the CDR3 is TGCGCCAGCAGCTTGGGAGACAGGGGCTATGGCTACACCTTC.

This clonotype was detected many times. V is TRBV29-1 and J is TRBJ1-1, with a possible D match to TRBD1 (6 bases). CDR1 is SQVTM and CDR2 is ANQGSEA in the germline V gene. V was cut by 1 base and J by 12 bases, with 15 bases left in between. This CDR3 has 12 residues. CDR3 sequence (DNA): TGCAGCGTTGAAGGACGGCAGGGGCCGTCTTTCTTT. Encoded protein: CSVEGRQGPSFF.

This clonotype was recorded at least ten times. The V call is TRBV4-1, the J call TRBJ1-4, with D maybe TRBD1 (5 bases). V was cut by 3 bases and J by 2 bases, with 10 bases left in between. The CDR3 is 15 residues long. Germline CDR1 MGHRA, CDR2 YSYEKL. The CDR3 protein is CASSQDWGTNEKLFF. For the CDR3, the DNA is TGCGCCAGCAGCCAGGACTGGGGGACTAATGAAAAACTGTTTTTT.

This clonotype is a singleton in its sample. V is TRBV29-1 and J is TRBJ2-7; 7 nucleotides align to TRBD1. The CDR3 sequence is 13 residues long. V shed 5 bases and J 2 bases; nucleotides not matched to a gene: 6. The germline gives CDR1 SQVTM, CDR2 ANQGSEA. The CDR3 sequence is CSVTVQGPYEQYF. The CDR3 coding sequence is TGCAGCGTTACCGTACAGGGGCCCTACGAGCAGTACTTC.

This clonotype was seen ten or more times. V usage is TRBV6-1 and J usage is TRBJ1-3; D is unresolved. Germline CDR1 reads MNHNS; CDR2 reads SASEGT. The ends were cut back, 4 bases at V and 7 bases at J, with 14 bases in the middle. There are 14 residues in the CDR3. This CDR3 reads CASSAGSNLNTIYF. The CDR3, as DNA: TGTGCCAGCAGTGCTGGATCAAACCTGAACACCATATATTTT.

This clonotype came up many times. The junction does not match germline at one end; this may be a read error. This chain joins TRBV27 and TRBJ2-3, with D perhaps TRBD2 (6 bases). The CDR3 sequence is 15 residues long. Germline CDR1 reads MNHEY; CDR2 reads SMNVEV (reference sequence). The CDR3 sequence is CASRFLTGGTDTQYF. The CDR3 nucleotides are TGTGCCAGCCGTTTTCTGACGGGAGGCACAGATACGCAGTATTTT.

This clonotype was observed at least ten times. The CDR3 loop reads CSVTGHSGNTIYF. CDR3 coding DNA: TGCAGCGTAACAGGACATTCTGGAAACACCATATATTTT. The chain joins TRBV29-1 to TRBJ1-3; a weak D match, TRBD1 (5 bases). Per germline, CDR1 SQVTM and CDR2 ANQGSEA. This CDR3 is built from 13 residues. The V end lost 6 bases, the J end lost 1 base, and 10 bases lay between the germline ends.

In this sample, this clonotype turned up many times. V usage is TRBV3-1 and J usage is TRBJ2-1; TRBD2 agrees at 9 bases. V shed 2 bases and J 7 bases; nucleotides not matched to a gene: 3. Germline loops: CDR1 LGHDT, CDR2 YNNKEL (reference sequence). The CDR3 covers 14 residues. This chain's CDR3 is CASSQSLAGNEQFF. The DNA of the CDR3 is TGTGCCAGCAGCCAATCCCTAGCGGGGAATGAGCAGTTCTTC.

This clonotype came up a few times. One base away lies a much larger clone, so this may be a sequencing read error. The chain links TRBV29-1 to TRBJ2-2, with TRBD2 matching 7 bases. The germline CDR1 and CDR2 sequences are SQVTM and ANQGSEA. This CDR3 has 15 amino acids. Losses at the gene ends were 4 bases for V and 6 bases for J; bases not matched to a gene: 11. The CDR3 sequence is CSVVIQGGSPGELFF. Here the CDR3 DNA reads TGCAGCGTTGTTATCCAGGGAGGGTCCCCCGGGGAGCTGTTTTTT.

This clonotype has ten or more counts. The chain couples TRBV15 to TRBJ2-7, with a tentative D call TRBD2 (6 bases). Trimming stripped 5 bases from V and 2 bases from J, with 16 bases between. The germline CDR1 and CDR2 sequences are LNHNV and YYDKDF (reference sequence). The CDR3 runs 15 residues. The CDR3 coding sequence is TGTGCCACCAGCTGGGGGGTGGAGGGGACCTACGAGCAGTACTTC. This codes for CATSWGVEGTYEQYF.

This clonotype was picked up many times. For the CDR3, the DNA is TGCAGTGCCCGACGGGACAGGTGGACTGAAGCTTTCTTT. This translates into CSARRDRWTEAFF. The chain carries TRBV20-1 and TRBJ1-1, with TRBD1 identical over 8 bases. This CDR3 contains 13 residues. V gave up 6 bases and J gave up 5 bases; unmatched junction bases: 8. The germline CDR1 and CDR2 sequences are DFQATT and SNEGSKA (reference sequence).

This clonotype came up many times. CDR3 nucleotides: TGCAGCGTACTCGCCGGACGACTTAACTATGGCTACACCTTC. The encoded protein is CSVLAGRLNYGYTF. The chain is built from TRBV29-1 and TRBJ1-2; D is undetermined. The germline V and J ends were trimmed by 6 bases and 1 base, with 15 bases remaining between them. Germline CDR1 and CDR2: SQVTM and ANQGSEA. The CDR3 totals 14 residues.

This clonotype was seen at least ten times. The chain carries TRBV5-1 and TRBJ2-1; no clear D gene. This CDR3 has 16 residues. CDR1 and CDR2 (germline): SGHRS, YFSETQ. The V end lost 4 bases, the J end lost 1 base, and 15 bases lay between the germline ends. CDR3 amino acids: CASSDHWPPSYNEQFF. The DNA for the CDR3 is TGCGCCAGCAGCGACCACTGGCCCCCATCCTACAATGAGCAGTTCTTC. Using reference TRBV5-1 and TRBJ2-1 for the parts outside the CDR3, the full variable domain is KAGVTQTPRYLIKTRGQQVTLSCSPISGHRSVSWYQQTPGQGLQFLFEYFSETQRNKGNFPGRFSGRQFSNSRSEMNVSTLELGDSALYLCASSDHWPPSYNEQFFGPGTRLTVL.

In its sample, this clonotype was seen many times. The genes are TRBV5-6 and TRBJ2-7, with D perhaps given as TRBD1 or TRBD2 (5 bases each). Deletions cut 4 bases from V and 5 bases from J, with 16 bases between. The length of the CDR3 is 14 residues. Germline lookup yields CDR1 SGHDT and CDR2 YYEEEE. CDR3 in amino acids: CASSATGRKNEQYF. As DNA, the CDR3 is TGTGCCAGCAGCGCGACGGGACGGAAGAACGAGCAGTACTTC.

This clonotype occurred many times. V and J are TRBV20-1 and TRBJ1-5, with 7 bases matching TRBD1. V shed 6 bases and J 7 bases; nucleotides not matched to a gene: 9. Per germline, CDR1 DFQATT and CDR2 SNEGSKA (reference sequence). The CDR3 totals 13 residues. This chain's CDR3 is CSASTGDEQPQHF. The CDR3 DNA reads as TGCAGTGCCTCCACAGGGGACGAACAGCCCCAGCATTTT.

At least ten counts were recorded for this clonotype. V gene TRBV11-2 combines with J gene TRBJ1-1, with D possibly matching TRBD1 (6 bases). With 5 bases removed from V and 0 bases from J, the gap between germline ends came to 19 bases. The CDR3 has 17 amino acids. Germline CDR1 is SGHAT and CDR2 is FQNNGV. DNA of the CDR3: TGTGCCAGCAGCCGGGTGGGGCAGGGGCTGTTGAACACTGAAGCTTTCTTT. It yields the protein CASSRVGQGLLNTEAFF.